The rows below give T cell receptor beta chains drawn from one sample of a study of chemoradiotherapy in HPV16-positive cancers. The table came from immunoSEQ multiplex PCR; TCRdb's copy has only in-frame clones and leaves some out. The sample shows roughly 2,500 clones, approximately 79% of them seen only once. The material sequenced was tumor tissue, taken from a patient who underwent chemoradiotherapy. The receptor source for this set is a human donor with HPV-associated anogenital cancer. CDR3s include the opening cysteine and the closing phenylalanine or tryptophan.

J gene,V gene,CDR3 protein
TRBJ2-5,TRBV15,CATSREQGHGETQYF
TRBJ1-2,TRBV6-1,CASSEASGLGRGWWNYGYTF
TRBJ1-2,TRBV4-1,CASSPGLGGFYGYTF
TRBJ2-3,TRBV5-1,CASSQASVSDTDTQYF
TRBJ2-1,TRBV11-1,CASSLDTGGHNEQFF
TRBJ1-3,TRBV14,CASSPGATRNTIYF
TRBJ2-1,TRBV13,CASSLEDRGVGEQFF
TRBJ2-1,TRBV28,CASSLLMGRGANYNEQFF
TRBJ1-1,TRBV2,CASCATGVTEAFF
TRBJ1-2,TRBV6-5,CASRRQASNYGYTF
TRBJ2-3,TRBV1,CTSSPTSGDTDTQYF
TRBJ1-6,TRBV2,CASSEDGGRASPLHF
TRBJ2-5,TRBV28,CASSRTGTGQETQYF
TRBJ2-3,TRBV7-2,CASSLGLVPFTDTQYF
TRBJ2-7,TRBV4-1,CASSQAGGWYEQYF
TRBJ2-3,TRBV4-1,CASSRDREGADTQYF
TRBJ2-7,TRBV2,CASSEARFGQYF
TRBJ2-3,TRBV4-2,CASSQDWRTSVGDTQYF
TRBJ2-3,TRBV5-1,CASSWTSGGVADTQYF
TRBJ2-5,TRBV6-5,CASSYTTGTGGETQYF
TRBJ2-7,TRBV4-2,CASSLRKSGGVYEQYF
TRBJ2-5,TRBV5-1,CASSLSGGQETQYF
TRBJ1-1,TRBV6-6,CASSERQAVGTEAFF
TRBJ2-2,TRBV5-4,CASSSEQGPNTGELFF
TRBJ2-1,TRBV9,CASSVETGGLSVANNEQFF
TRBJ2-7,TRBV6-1,CASSERVGEAYEQYF
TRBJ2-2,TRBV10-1,CASSEGRDTGELFF
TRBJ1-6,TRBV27,CASSLFGGILTPLHF
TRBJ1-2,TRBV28,CASSPGQGIGYTF
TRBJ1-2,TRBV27,CASSLGGFPYGYTF
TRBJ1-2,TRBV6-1,CASSEGQGARGYTF
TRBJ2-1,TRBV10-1,CASSGNQGVGYYNEQFF
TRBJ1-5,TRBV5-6,CASSLEGGQPQHF
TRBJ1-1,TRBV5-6,CASSRVRGSVNTEAFF
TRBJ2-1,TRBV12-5,CASGLVSGGVGEQFF
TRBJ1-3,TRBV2,CASSELKGSPSGNTIYF
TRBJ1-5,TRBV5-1,CASSQDSTDRGFSNQPQHF
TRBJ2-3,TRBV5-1,CASSPPSGENTQYF
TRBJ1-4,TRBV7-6,CASSLSLNEKLFF
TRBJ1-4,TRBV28,CASMGEGREKLFF
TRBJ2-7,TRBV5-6,CASEPSGGPYGQYF
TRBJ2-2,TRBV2,CASSSTNTGELFF
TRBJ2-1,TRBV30,CAWSEGGLAEKDEQFF